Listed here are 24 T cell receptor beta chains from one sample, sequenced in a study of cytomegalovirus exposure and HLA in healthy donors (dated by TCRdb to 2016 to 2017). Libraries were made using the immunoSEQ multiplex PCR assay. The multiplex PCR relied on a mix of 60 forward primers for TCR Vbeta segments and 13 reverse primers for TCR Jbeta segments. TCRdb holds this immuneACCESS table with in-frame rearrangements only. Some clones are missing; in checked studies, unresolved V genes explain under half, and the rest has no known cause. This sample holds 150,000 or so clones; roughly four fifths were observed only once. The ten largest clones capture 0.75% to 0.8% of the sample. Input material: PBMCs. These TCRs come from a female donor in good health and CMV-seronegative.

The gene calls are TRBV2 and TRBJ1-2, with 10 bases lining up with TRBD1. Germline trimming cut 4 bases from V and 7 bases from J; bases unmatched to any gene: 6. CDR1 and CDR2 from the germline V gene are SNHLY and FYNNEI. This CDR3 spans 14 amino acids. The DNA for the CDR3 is TGTGCCAGCAGTGGAGCGGGACAGGGGACTGGCTACACCTTC. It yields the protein CASSGAGQGTGYTF.

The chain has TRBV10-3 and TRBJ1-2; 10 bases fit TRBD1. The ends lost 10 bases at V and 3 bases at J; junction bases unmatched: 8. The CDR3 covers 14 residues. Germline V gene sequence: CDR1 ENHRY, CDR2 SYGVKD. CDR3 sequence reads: CASRGQGMDYGYTF. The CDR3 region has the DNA TGTGCCAGCCGGGGACAGGGGATGGACTATGGCTACACCTTC.

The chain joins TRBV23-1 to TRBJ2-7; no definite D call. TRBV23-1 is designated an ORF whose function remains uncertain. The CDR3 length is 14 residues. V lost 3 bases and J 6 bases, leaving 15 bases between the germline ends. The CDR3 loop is CASSHIQPRCEQYF. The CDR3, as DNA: TGCGCCAGCAGTCATATTCAACCGCGCTGCGAGCAGTACTTC.

The CDR3 is CASSGQGGRNTIYF. CDR3 nucleotides: TGTGCCAGCAGCGGACAGGGGGGAAGGAACACCATATATTTT. V gene TRBV2 combines with J gene TRBJ1-3; the match to TRBD1 covers 10 bases. The germline gives CDR1 SNHLY, CDR2 FYNNEI. V was pared by 6 bases and J by 7 bases, with 6 bases of the junction left unmatched. The CDR3 runs to 14 residues.

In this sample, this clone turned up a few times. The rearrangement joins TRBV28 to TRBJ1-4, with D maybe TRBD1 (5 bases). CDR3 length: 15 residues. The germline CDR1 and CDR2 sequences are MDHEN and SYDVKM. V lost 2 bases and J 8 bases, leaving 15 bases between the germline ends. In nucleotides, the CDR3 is TGTGCCAGCAGTTTAGCCGGGGCAGGGAGGGAAAAACTGTTTTTT. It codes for CASSLAGAGREKLFF.

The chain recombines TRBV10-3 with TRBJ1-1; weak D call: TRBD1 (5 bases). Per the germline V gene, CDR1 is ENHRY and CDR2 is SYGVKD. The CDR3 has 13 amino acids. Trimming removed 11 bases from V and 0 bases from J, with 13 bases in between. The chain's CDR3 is CASKGSLNTEAFF. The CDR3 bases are TGTGCCTCAAAGGGGTCCTTGAACACTGAAGCTTTCTTT.

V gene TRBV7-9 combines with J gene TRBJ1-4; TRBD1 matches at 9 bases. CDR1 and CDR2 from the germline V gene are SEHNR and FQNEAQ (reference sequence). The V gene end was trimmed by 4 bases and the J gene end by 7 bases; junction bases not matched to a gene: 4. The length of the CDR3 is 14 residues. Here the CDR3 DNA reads TGTGCCAGCAGCTCGGGGACAGGGTCTGAAAAACTGTTTTTT. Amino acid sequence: CASSSGTGSEKLFF.

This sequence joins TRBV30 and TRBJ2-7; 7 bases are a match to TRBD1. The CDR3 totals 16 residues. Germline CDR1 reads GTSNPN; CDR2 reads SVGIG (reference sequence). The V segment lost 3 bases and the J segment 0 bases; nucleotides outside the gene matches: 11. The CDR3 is CAWRGTDKRSSYEQYF. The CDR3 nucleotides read TGTGCCTGGAGAGGGACAGATAAGCGGAGCTCCTACGAGCAGTACTTC.

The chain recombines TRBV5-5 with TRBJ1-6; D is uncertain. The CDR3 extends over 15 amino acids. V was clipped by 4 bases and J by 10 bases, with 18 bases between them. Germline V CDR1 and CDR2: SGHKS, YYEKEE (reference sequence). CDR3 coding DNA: TGTGCCAGCAGCCCGCAGGTAACCCAAGGATCACCCCTCCACTTT. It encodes CASSPQVTQGSPLHF.

CDR3 sequence: CSVATGTVTYEQYF. CDR3 coding DNA: TGCAGCGTCGCAACCGGGACAGTAACCTACGAGCAGTACTTC. This chain connects TRBV29-1 to TRBJ2-7, with 7 bases matching TRBD1. The CDR3 spans 14 residues. The V and J ends lost 6 bases and 2 bases, in that order; junction bases with no gene match: 10. The germline CDR1 and CDR2 sequences are SQVTM and ANQGSEA.

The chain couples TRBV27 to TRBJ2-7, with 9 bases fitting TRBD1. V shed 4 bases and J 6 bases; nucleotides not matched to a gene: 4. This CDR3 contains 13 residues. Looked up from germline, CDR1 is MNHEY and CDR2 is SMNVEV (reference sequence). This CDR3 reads CASSYGQGREQYF. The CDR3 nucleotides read TGTGCCAGCAGTTACGGACAGGGGCGCGAGCAGTACTTC.

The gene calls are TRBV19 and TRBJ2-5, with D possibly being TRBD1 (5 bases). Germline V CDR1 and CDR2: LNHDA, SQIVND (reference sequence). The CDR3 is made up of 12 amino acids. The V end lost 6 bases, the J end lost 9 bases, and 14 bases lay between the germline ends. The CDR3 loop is CASSLTGSPQYF. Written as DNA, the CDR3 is TGTGCCAGTAGCCTCACAGGTTCCCCCCAGTACTTC.

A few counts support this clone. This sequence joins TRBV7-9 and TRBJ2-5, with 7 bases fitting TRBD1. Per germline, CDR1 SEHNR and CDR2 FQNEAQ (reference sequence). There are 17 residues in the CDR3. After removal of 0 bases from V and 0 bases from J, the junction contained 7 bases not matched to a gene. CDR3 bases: TGTGCCAGCAGCTTAGCGCTGGGGACAGTGAACCAAGAGACCCAGTACTTC. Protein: CASSLALGTVNQETQYF.

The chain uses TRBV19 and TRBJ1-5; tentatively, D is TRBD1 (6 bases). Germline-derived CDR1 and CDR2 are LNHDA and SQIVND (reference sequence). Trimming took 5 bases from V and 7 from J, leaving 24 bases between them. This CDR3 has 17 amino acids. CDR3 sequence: CASSSFQGPRLEQPQHF. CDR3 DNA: TGTGCCAGTAGTTCGTTTCAGGGGCCGCGGTTAGAACAGCCCCAGCATTTT.

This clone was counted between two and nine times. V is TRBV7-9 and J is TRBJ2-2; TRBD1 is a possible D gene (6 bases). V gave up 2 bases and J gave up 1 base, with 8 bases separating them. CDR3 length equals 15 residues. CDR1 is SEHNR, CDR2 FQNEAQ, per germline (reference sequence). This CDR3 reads CASSLFRGNTGELFF. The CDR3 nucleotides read TGTGCCAGCAGCTTATTCAGGGGGAACACCGGGGAGCTGTTTTTT. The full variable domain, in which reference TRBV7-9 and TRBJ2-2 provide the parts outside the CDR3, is DTGVSQNPRHKITKRGQNVTFRCDPISEHNRLYWYRQTLGQGPEFLTYFQNEAQLEKSRLLSDRFSAERPKGSFSTLEIQRTEQGDSAMYLCASSLFRGNTGELFFGEGSRLTVL.

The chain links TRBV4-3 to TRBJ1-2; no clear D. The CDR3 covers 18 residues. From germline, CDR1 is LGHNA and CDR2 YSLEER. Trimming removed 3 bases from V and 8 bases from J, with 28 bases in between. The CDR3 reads CASSQDTLSRAGLWGYTF. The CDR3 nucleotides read TGCGCCAGCAGCCAGGATACCCTATCGAGGGCCGGTCTATGGGGCTACACCTTC.

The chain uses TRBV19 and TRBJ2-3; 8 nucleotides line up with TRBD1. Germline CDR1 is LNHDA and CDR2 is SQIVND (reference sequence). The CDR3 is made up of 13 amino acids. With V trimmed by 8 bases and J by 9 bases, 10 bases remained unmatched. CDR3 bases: TGTGCCAGTCTATCCCGGGACAGGACGACGCAGTATTTT. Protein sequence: CASLSRDRTTQYF. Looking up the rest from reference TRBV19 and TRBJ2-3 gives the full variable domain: DGGITQSPKYLFRKEGQNVTLSCEQNLNHDAMYWYRQDPGQGLRLIYYSQIVNDFQKGDIAEGYSVSREKKESFPLTVTSAQKNPTAFYLCASLSRDRTTQYFGPGTRLTVL.

CDR3 DNA: TGTGCCAGTAGTATTGGGCTAAACTCCTACGAGCAGTACTTC. Encoded protein: CASSIGLNSYEQYF. The chain carries TRBV19 and TRBJ2-7; no reliable D call. CDR3 length: 14 amino acids. V was pared by 3 bases and J by 0 bases, with 9 bases between. Germline assignment: CDR1 LNHDA and CDR2 SQIVND (reference sequence).

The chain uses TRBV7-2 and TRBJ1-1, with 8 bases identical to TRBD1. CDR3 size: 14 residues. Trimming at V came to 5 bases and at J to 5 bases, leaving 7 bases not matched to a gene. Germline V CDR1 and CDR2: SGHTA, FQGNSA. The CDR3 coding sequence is TGTGCCAGCAGCCTTACAGGGGGGGCGACTGAAGCTTTCTTT. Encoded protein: CASSLTGGATEAFF.

In nucleotides, the CDR3 is TGTGCCAGGGGGGGTTGTTGGAAGAACACTGAAGCTTTCTTT. Encoded protein: CARGGCWKNTEAFF. The chain employs TRBV21-1 and TRBJ1-1. TRBV21-1 is labeled a pseudogene. CDR3 length: 14 residues.

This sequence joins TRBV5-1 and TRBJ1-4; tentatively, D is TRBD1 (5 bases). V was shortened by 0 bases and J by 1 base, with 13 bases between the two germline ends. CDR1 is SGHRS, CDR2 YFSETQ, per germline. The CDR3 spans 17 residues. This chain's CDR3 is CASSLDPRGGTNEKLFF. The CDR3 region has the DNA TGCGCCAGCAGCTTGGATCCCCGCGGGGGAACTAATGAAAAACTGTTTTTT.

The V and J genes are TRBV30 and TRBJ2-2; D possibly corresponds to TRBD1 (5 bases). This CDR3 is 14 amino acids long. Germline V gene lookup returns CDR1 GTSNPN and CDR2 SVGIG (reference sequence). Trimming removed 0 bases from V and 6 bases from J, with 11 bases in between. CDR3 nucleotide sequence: TGTGCCTGGAGTGTGGGCAGGGCGGCCGGGGAGCTGTTTTTT. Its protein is CAWSVGRAAGELFF.

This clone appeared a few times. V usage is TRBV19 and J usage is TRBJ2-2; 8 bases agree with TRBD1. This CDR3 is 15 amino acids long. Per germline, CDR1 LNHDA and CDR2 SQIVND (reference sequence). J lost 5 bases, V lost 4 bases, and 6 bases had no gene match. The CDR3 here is CASSRTGRITGELFF. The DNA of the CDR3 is TGTGCCAGTAGTAGGACAGGGCGTATTACCGGGGAGCTGTTTTTT.

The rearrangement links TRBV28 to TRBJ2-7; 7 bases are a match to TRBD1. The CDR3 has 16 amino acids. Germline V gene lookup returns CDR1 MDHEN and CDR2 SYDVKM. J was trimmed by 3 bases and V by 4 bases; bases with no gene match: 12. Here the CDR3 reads CASSSPLQGTLYEQYF. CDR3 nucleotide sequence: TGTGCCAGCAGTTCTCCGCTACAGGGGACACTCTACGAGCAGTACTTC.